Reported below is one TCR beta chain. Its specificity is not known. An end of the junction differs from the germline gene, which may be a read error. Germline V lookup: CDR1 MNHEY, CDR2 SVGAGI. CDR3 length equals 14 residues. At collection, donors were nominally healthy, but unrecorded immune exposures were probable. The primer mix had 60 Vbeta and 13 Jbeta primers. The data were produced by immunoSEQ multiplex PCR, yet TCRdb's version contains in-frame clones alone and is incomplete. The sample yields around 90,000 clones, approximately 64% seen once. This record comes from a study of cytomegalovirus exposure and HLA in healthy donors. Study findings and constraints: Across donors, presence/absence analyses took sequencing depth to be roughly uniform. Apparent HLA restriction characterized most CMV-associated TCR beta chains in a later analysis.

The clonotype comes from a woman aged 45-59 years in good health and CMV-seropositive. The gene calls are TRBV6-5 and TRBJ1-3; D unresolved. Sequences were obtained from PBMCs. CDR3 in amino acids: CASSYSQAGNTIYF. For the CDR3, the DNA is TGTGCCAGCAGTTACTCTCAGGCTGGGAACACCATATATTTT.